A single T cell receptor beta chain is shown here with its context. CDR3 size: 15 residues. V lost 5 bases to trimming and J lost 5 bases; unmatched junction nucleotides: 9. Germline V gene lookup returns CDR1 MNHEY and CDR2 SMNVEV (reference sequence). The data originate from a study of blood T cell repertoires in COVID-19. Background on the study: Samples representing acute and convalescent COVID-19 were sourced from the United States, Italy and Spain. PBMCs, B-cell-depleted T cells, or T cells provided the cDNA or gDNA that made up the material.

Original handling: Researchers report that nucleated cell counts were estimated from reference gene primer amplification. The assay was immunoSEQ multiplex PCR, and TCRdb's table has in-frame clones only and misses some. V and J calls and clone size are given by that table; D and trimming were obtained from the DNA. The repertoire includes over 250,000 clones, 88% of them detected once, and about 3% sits in the top ten. The sample was PBMCs or T cells enriched from blood (not recorded which). The rearrangement links TRBV27 to TRBJ1-2; 9 bases are a match to TRBD1. The sequence was obtained from a woman aged 45-59 years who had recovered from COVID-19. The CDR3 nucleotides read TGTGCCAGCAGTGCACAACAGGGGGCGTGGTATGGCTACACCTTC. Translation gives CASSAQQGAWYGYTF.